Below, one T cell receptor beta chain is given with its context. The record originates from a study of blood T cell repertoires in COVID-19. Across the whole study: The study drew acute and convalescent COVID-19 samples from the United States, Italy and Spain. T cells, B-cell-depleted T cells, or PBMCs provided the cDNA or gDNA that served as material.

Patients of the Seattle cohort, enrolled during active infection, were followed longitudinally. This CDR3 contains 16 residues. The ends lost 5 bases at V and 2 bases at J; junction bases unmatched: 6. Germline values: CDR1 SGHTA, CDR2 FQGNSA. Original analysis: Reference gene primer amplification yielded estimated nucleated cell counts. This table comes from immunoSEQ multiplex PCR, and its TCRdb copy is limited to in-frame clones, with some not included. That table is the source of V, J and clone size, and D and trimming were worked out from the DNA. The top ten hold approximately 5.1% of the sample, which has about 240,000 clones, 65% to 90% seen once.

The sample consisted of peripheral blood. This clonotype was obtained from a man between 45 and 60 years old with COVID-19, enrolled during active disease. The gene calls are TRBV7-2 and TRBJ1-1; 12 bases fit TRBD1. The CDR3 sequence: CASSRGTGGGNTEAFF. The CDR3 DNA is TGTGCCAGCAGCCGGGGGACAGGGGGCGGTAACACTGAAGCTTTCTTT.